The entry below describes one T cell receptor beta chain. The antigen is not known. These data belong to a study of identifying expanded T cells in peripheral blood. Study-wide points: Across healthy donors, higher total template counts meant significantly greater approximately two-week count variance. Differentially abundant clones: roughly 1.3 between replicates, 16.4 at around 2 weeks, 19 to 20 at four.

Profiling relied on immunoSEQ multiplex PCR, and the TCRdb table lists in-frame clones only, not all of them. The sample yields 100,000 to 150,000 clones, about 88% seen once. This receptor was identified in a person aged 18-70 years in good health. Sequenced: blood.

The CDR3 reads CASSYQQGQGNSPLHF. The CDR3 region has the DNA TGTGCCAGCAGCTACCAACAGGGTCAGGGTAATTCACCCCTCCACTTT. This sequence joins TRBV7-2 and TRBJ1-6, with D tentatively TRBD1 (6 bases). Germline CDR1 is SGHTA and CDR2 is FQGNSA. CDR3 length: 16 residues. Trimming removed 4 bases from V and 6 bases from J, with 16 bases in between.